These 28 T cell receptor beta chains were sequenced from one sample in a study of shared T cell receptors in the human thymus. Clones were read by immunoSEQ multiplex PCR, and TCRdb kept only the in-frame ones, dropping some. The table lists 600,000 to 900,000 clones, 80% to 90% of them singletons. The same data also contributed to another study, on human thymus T cells.

Sequencing used thymocytes. These TCRs come from a girl less than two years old with a congenital heart defect.

This chain joins TRBV28 and TRBJ2-7, with TRBD1 identical over 11 bases. The CDR3 extends over 14 amino acids. The germline gives CDR1 MDHEN, CDR2 SYDVKM. With 5 bases clipped from V and 5 bases from J, the junction kept 5 bases outside the gene matches. CDR3 residues: CASSADRGPDEQYF. In DNA, the CDR3 is TGTGCCAGCAGTGCGGACAGGGGGCCGGACGAGCAGTACTTC. Variable domain in full (rest from reference TRBV28 and TRBJ2-7): DVKVTQSSRYLVKRTGEKVFLECVQDMDHENMFWYRQDPGLGLRLIYFSYDVKMKEKGDIPEGYSVSREKKERFSLILESASTNQTSMYLCASSADRGPDEQYFGPGTRLTVT.

The rearrangement joins TRBV11-2 to TRBJ1-2; 9 nucleotides align to TRBD1. The CDR3 runs to 14 residues. J gave up 8 bases and V 5 bases, and 9 bases lay outside the gene matches. Germline CDR1 and CDR2: SGHAT and FQNNGV. Here the CDR3 reads CASSRGDRVGGYTF. The CDR3 nucleotides read TGTGCCAGCAGCCGTGGGGACAGGGTGGGAGGCTACACCTTC.

This chain links TRBV2 with TRBJ2-5, with a tentative D call TRBD1 (6 bases). CDR3 length equals 13 residues. V was cut by 7 bases and J by 5 bases, with 14 bases left in between. Germline loops: CDR1 SNHLY, CDR2 FYNNEI. CDR3 nucleotide sequence: TGTGCCAGCACACAGGGTGCACGGGAGACCCAGTACTTC. It translates to CASTQGARETQYF.

In its sample, this clone was seen once. This chain uses TRBV18 with TRBJ2-1; 11 nucleotides line up with TRBD1. Germline CDR1 KGHSH, CDR2 LQKENI. The CDR3 covers 15 residues. V shed 4 bases and J 5 bases; nucleotides not matched to a gene: 4. The CDR3: CASSRDRGADNEQFF. CDR3 in DNA: TGTGCCAGCTCACGGGACAGGGGGGCAGACAATGAGCAGTTCTTC.

To note about this clone: Compared with germline, one end of the junction differs, possibly owing to a read error. The chain recombines TRBV29-1 with TRBJ2-7; no firm D call. In germline, CDR1 is SQVTM, CDR2 ANQGSEA. This CDR3 is 13 amino acids long. The CDR3 DNA reads TGCAGCGTTCACTTCTGTCCCTCCTGCGAGCAGTACTTC. Its protein product is CSVHFCPSCEQYF.

This rearrangement joins TRBV6-1 to TRBJ2-3, with D maybe TRBD2 (6 bases). Germline-derived CDR1 and CDR2 are MNHNS and SASEGT. The CDR3 loop spans 16 amino acids. Trimming shortened V by 4 bases and J by 0 bases, and 14 bases separated the two germline ends. Written as DNA, the CDR3 is TGTGCCAGCAGTGTACGGGACGGGGGAAGCACAGATACGCAGTATTTT. This codes for CASSVRDGGSTDTQYF.

The CDR3 protein is CASSQIPKGETEAFF. The CDR3, as DNA: TGCGCCAGCAGCCAAATACCCAAAGGGGAAACTGAAGCTTTCTTT. The chain has TRBV5-1 and TRBJ1-1; a weak D match, TRBD1 (5 bases). Germline values: CDR1 SGHRS, CDR2 YFSETQ. CDR3 size: 15 residues. V was trimmed by 4 bases and J by 5 bases, leaving 18 bases between them.

The chain employs TRBV6-1 and TRBJ1-2; 7 nucleotides agree with TRBD1. The V and J ends lost 0 bases and 6 bases, in that order; junction bases with no gene match: 7. Germline-derived CDR1 and CDR2 are MNHNS and SASEGT. This CDR3 is built from 15 residues. CDR3 region: CASSEAGQRKHGYTF. Here the CDR3 DNA reads TGTGCCAGCAGTGAAGCGGGACAGCGAAAGCATGGCTACACCTTC.

Regarding this clone: At one end the junction does not follow the germline gene, possibly because of a read error. This chain uses TRBV6-1 with TRBJ2-2; D may be TRBD1 (6 bases). The CDR3 consists of 15 residues. Germline V lookup: CDR1 MNHNS, CDR2 SASEGT. The CDR3 DNA follows: TGTGCCAGCAGTCCACTTACAGGGAACGCCGGGGAGCTGTTTTTT. Amino acid sequence: CASSPLTGNAGELFF.

This clone was seen more than once but under ten times. This sequence joins TRBV11-2 and TRBJ1-4; D gene unclear. V lost 1 base and J 6 bases, leaving 9 bases between the germline ends. The CDR3 is 14 residues long. Germline V gives CDR1 SGHAT, CDR2 FQNNGV. CDR3 nucleotide sequence: TGTGCCAGCAGCTTAGGGACTCCGGATGAAAAACTGTTTTTT. Translated: CASSLGTPDEKLFF.

V usage is TRBV25-1 and J usage is TRBJ1-3, with TRBD1 matching over 11 bases. In germline, CDR1 is MGHDK, CDR2 SYGVNS. CDR3 length: 17 amino acids. V trimming: 1 base; J trimming: 3 bases; junction bases outside the gene matches: 5. Here the CDR3 reads CASSEFGTGGNGNTIYF. CDR3 nucleotides: TGTGCCAGCAGTGAATTCGGGACAGGGGGAAATGGAAACACCATATATTTT. Together with reference TRBV25-1 and TRBJ1-3, the CDR3 gives the full variable domain: EADIYQTPRYLVIGTGKKITLECSQTMGHDKMYWYQQDPGMELHLIHYSYGVNSTEKGDLSSESTVSRIRTEHFPLTLESARPSHTSQYLCASSEFGTGGNGNTIYFGEGSWLTVV.

This clone was counted between two and nine times. This chain links TRBV5-1 with TRBJ2-7, with 11 bases lining up with TRBD1. There are 19 residues in the CDR3. The trim removed 5 bases at V and 3 bases at J, leaving 19 bases unmatched. The V gene's germline CDR1 is SGHRS and CDR2 YFSETQ. CDR3 sequence reads: CASRVDVPGQGVEVYEQYF. CDR3 bases: TGCGCCAGCAGAGTAGACGTCCCGGGACAGGGGGTGGAGGTCTACGAGCAGTACTTC.

This clone was recorded once. The gene calls are TRBV6-4 and TRBJ1-2; 8 bases are shared with TRBD1. V lost 6 bases, J lost 2 bases, and 11 bases stayed unmatched. Per the germline V gene, CDR1 is MRHNA and CDR2 is SNTAGT. The CDR3 runs to 16 residues. This CDR3 is CASSIQNRTGNYGYTF. The CDR3 bases are TGTGCCAGCAGCATTCAGAACAGGACAGGGAACTATGGCTACACCTTC.

The V call is TRBV10-2, the J call TRBJ2-1; possibly TRBD2 for D (6 bases). CDR1 is WSHSY and CDR2 is SAAADI in the germline V gene. The CDR3 totals 15 residues. Trimming removed 6 bases at V and 10 bases at J, with 22 bases between. The CDR3 protein is CASSWRGPLRGEQFF. The CDR3 DNA follows: TGCGCCAGCAGCTGGAGGGGACCTCTAAGGGGAGAGCAGTTCTTC.

The V call is TRBV6-1, the J call TRBJ2-3; 7 bases map to TRBD2. The CDR3 extends over 15 amino acids. V gave up 2 bases and J gave up 3 bases; unmatched junction bases: 5. The germline V gene encodes CDR1 MNHNS and CDR2 SASEGT. The CDR3 is CASSESGEGTDTQYF. The CDR3 DNA reads as TGTGCCAGCAGTGAAAGCGGGGAAGGGACAGATACGCAGTATTTT.

The rearrangement links TRBV28 to TRBJ1-4; TRBD1 agrees at 7 bases. After removal of 8 bases from V and 5 bases from J, the junction contained 20 bases not matched to a gene. Germline values: CDR1 MDHEN, CDR2 SYDVKM. The CDR3 length is 18 residues. The CDR3 DNA reads as TGTGCCAGCCTCAGTTTGGCTCAGGGGGAAAGGGGCAATGAAAAACTGTTTTTT. It translates to CASLSLAQGERGNEKLFF.

The chain couples TRBV5-4 to TRBJ2-7, with TRBD1 matching 8 bases. V gave up 2 bases and J gave up 0 bases; unmatched junction bases: 4. Germline CDR1 is SGHNT and CDR2 is YYREEE (reference sequence). CDR3 length: 15 residues. The CDR3 coding sequence is TGTGCCAGCAGCTTCGACAGGGGCAACTCCTACGAGCAGTACTTC. Protein product: CASSFDRGNSYEQYF.

V gene TRBV9 combines with J gene TRBJ2-3; 14 positions agree with TRBD2. The CDR3 is 16 residues long. Germline V gene data show CDR1 as SGDLS and CDR2 as YYNGEE. The ends lost 3 bases at V and 5 bases at J; junction bases unmatched: 5. This chain's CDR3 is CASSERLAGGLDTQYF. The CDR3 DNA reads TGTGCCAGCAGCGAACGACTAGCGGGGGGGCTAGATACGCAGTATTTT.

This chain connects TRBV6-5 to TRBJ2-1; the D gene is possibly TRBD1 (5 bases). Germline V lookup: CDR1 MNHEY, CDR2 SVGAGI. The V gene lost 11 bases and the J gene lost 7 bases, with 21 bases spanning the gap. The CDR3 runs 14 residues. Here the CDR3 DNA reads TGTGCCTCAGGCGTCCAGGGTAGGCGAAATGAGCAGTTCTTC. Protein product: CASGVQGRRNEQFF.

This chain joins TRBV5-6 and TRBJ1-1, with D possibly TRBD1 on 6 matching bases. In germline, CDR1 is SGHDT, CDR2 YYEEEE. Trimming removed 7 bases at V and 2 bases at J, with 9 bases between. This CDR3 spans 12 amino acids. The CDR3 coding sequence is TGTGCCAGCTGGGACAAAAACACTGAAGCTTTCTTT. Translated, it gives CASWDKNTEAFF.

This chain links TRBV2 with TRBJ2-1, with TRBD2 identical over 10 bases. With V trimmed by 6 bases and J by 8 bases, 10 bases remained unmatched. The germline CDR1 and CDR2 sequences are SNHLY and FYNNEI. The CDR3 contains 15 residues. The CDR3 bases are TGTGCCAGCAGGCTTAGCGGGGGGCTACCTTATGAGCAGTTCTTC. Translation gives CASRLSGGLPYEQFF.

The genes are TRBV25-1 and TRBJ1-2; D gene unclear. V dropped 1 base and J dropped 3 bases, with 15 bases sitting between them. CDR3 length equals 16 residues. CDR1 MGHDK and CDR2 SYGVNS come from the germline V gene. In DNA form, the CDR3 reads TGTGCCAGCAGTGAATGGGTAACCCTCGCGGACTATGGCTACACCTTC. Amino acids: CASSEWVTLADYGYTF.

V gene TRBV15 combines with J gene TRBJ2-1; TRBD2 might be the D (6 bases). The CDR3 runs to 16 residues. From germline, CDR1 is LNHNV and CDR2 YYDKDF (reference sequence). Trimming stripped 0 bases from V and 1 base from J, with 10 bases between. The CDR3 DNA reads as TGTGCCACCAGCAGAGATGTGACTAGGTCCTACAATGAGCAGTTCTTC. Translated: CATSRDVTRSYNEQFF.

This clone was counted once. The rearrangement joins TRBV4-3 to TRBJ2-7, with D unresolved. Germline assignment: CDR1 LGHNA and CDR2 YSLEER. Trimming removed 1 base from V and 0 bases from J, with 16 bases in between. CDR3 length: 17 residues. The CDR3 loop is CASSQGIRRNSSYEQYF. CDR3 coding DNA: TGCGCCAGCAGCCAAGGGATACGCAGGAATAGCTCCTACGAGCAGTACTTC.

The chain couples TRBV4-3 to TRBJ1-2; tentative D call: TRBD1 (6 bases). CDR3 length equals 16 residues. The germline V gene has CDR1 LGHNA and CDR2 YSLEER. Deletions cut 0 bases from V and 1 base from J, with 12 bases between. CDR3: CASSQDIGRGNYGYTF. The CDR3 nucleotides read TGCGCCAGCAGCCAAGATATCGGCAGGGGTAACTATGGCTACACCTTC.

The chain combines TRBV7-2 with TRBJ2-2; unclear D gene. Germline CDR1 reads SGHTA; CDR2 reads FQGNSA. Trimming took off 1 base at V and 2 bases at J, with 11 bases between the two ends. The CDR3 runs 16 residues. The CDR3 loop is CASSLECFRNTGELFF. In DNA, the CDR3 is TGTGCCAGCAGCTTAGAGTGTTTCAGAAACACCGGGGAGCTGTTTTTT.

The chain has TRBV30 and TRBJ1-4; D is uncertain. This CDR3 is 16 amino acids long. V was pared by 2 bases and J by 7 bases, with 20 bases between. The V gene's germline CDR1 is GTSNPN and CDR2 SVGIG (reference sequence). CDR3 protein: CAWSCTGRLCGEKLFF. The DNA for the CDR3 is TGTGCCTGGAGTTGTACGGGGAGGTTATGCGGTGAAAAACTGTTTTTT.

The CDR3 reads CAISESSLRRTEAFF. CDR3 DNA: TGTGCCATCAGTGAGTCGTCGTTAAGGAGGACTGAAGCTTTCTTT. The chain couples TRBV10-3 to TRBJ1-1; the D is unclear. The CDR3 spans 15 residues. CDR1 is ENHRY, CDR2 SYGVKD, per germline. Trimming left V 0 bases short and J 5 bases short, with 13 bases between.